This is a list of T cell receptor beta chains from one sample in a study of blood T cell repertoires in COVID-19. Clones were read by immunoSEQ multiplex PCR, and TCRdb kept only the in-frame ones, dropping some. This sample carries around 170,000 clones, around 80% of them seen once, and the ten largest clones take about an eighth. The sequenced material came from PBMCs or T cells enriched from blood (not recorded which). The receptors were gathered from a man aged 55 to 69 who had been exposed to COVID-19. Both conserved end residues are part of each CDR3. The D gene is left open where the match is weak. The listing skips clone size in some rows; elsewhere it reads once, few, many or a size class.

d_gene	j_gene	abundance	v_gene	CDR3aa	CDR3nt
TRBD1	TRBJ1-1	NA	TRBV19	CASSIGTGASEAFF	TGTGCCAGTAGTATAGGTACAGGGGCCTCTGAAGCTTTCTTT
TRBD1	TRBJ1-2	many	TRBV27	CASSFGQGVPYGYTF	TGTGCCAGCAGTTTCGGACAGGGGGTTCCCTATGGCTACACCTTC
NA	TRBJ2-3	once	TRBV14	CASSRVDFTDTQYF	TGTGCCAGCAGTCGGGTCGACTTCACAGATACGCAGTATTTT
TRBD1	TRBJ1-5	NA	TRBV27	CASKGQGQPQHF	TGTGCCAGCAAGGGACAGGGCCAGCCCCAGCATTTT
TRBD1	TRBJ1-2	NA	TRBV6-6	CASSSRDRATNYGYTF	TGTGCCAGCAGTTCCCGGGACAGGGCGACTAACTATGGCTACACCTTC
TRBD2	TRBJ2-1	NA	TRBV19	CATSDLGLAGNEQFF	TGTGCCACCTCCGACCTGGGACTAGCGGGCAATGAGCAGTTCTTC
TRBD2	TRBJ2-7	NA	TRBV13	CASSISGSSYEQYF	TGTGCCAGCAGCATTAGCGGGAGCTCCTACGAGCAGTACTTC
NA	TRBJ2-2	few	TRBV30	CAWRAANTGELFF	TGTGCCTGGAGGGCAGCGAACACCGGGGAGCTGTTTTTT
TRBD2	TRBJ2-1	NA	TRBV5-1	CASSLSVAGSYNEQFF	TGCGCCAGCAGCTTAAGCGTAGCGGGTTCCTACAATGAGCAGTTCTTC
TRBD1	TRBJ2-5	NA	TRBV5-6	CASSRVDRSYQETQYF	TGTGCCAGCAGTCGTGTGGACAGGTCGTACCAAGAGACCCAGTACTTC
NA	TRBJ2-3	NA	TRBV30	CAWSVLADTQYF	TGTGCCTGGAGTGTACTTGCAGATACGCAGTATTTT
TRBD1	TRBJ2-5	NA	TRBV7-9	CASSLTGFDQETQYF	TGTGCCAGCAGCTTGACAGGGTTTGACCAAGAGACCCAGTACTTC
NA	TRBJ2-5	NA	TRBV5-1	CASSFGGPQETQYF	TGCGCCAGCAGCTTCGGCGGGCCACAAGAGACCCAGTACTTC
NA	TRBJ1-5	NA	TRBV19	CASRNRAESNQPQHF	TGTGCCAGTAGGAACAGGGCGGAGAGCAATCAGCCCCAGCATTTT
TRBD1	TRBJ1-6	NA	TRBV10-3	CAIRTGTENSPLHF	TGTGCCATCAGGACCGGGACAGAGAATTCACCCCTCCACTTT
NA	TRBJ1-4	NA	TRBV6-5	CASSSAGHRTEKLFF	TGTGCCAGCAGTTCAGCGGGACACAGGACTGAAAAACTGTTTTTT
NA	TRBJ2-3	NA	TRBV22-1	CPGSALLGQTTDTQYF	TGTCCTGGGAGCGCACTACTTGGACAGACCACAGATACGCAGTATTTT
TRBD2	TRBJ2-2	NA	TRBV6-5	CASSYSNSGMGGELFF	TGTGCCAGCAGTTACTCTAATAGCGGGATGGGCGGGGAGCTGTTTTTT
NA	TRBJ2-7	NA	TRBV6-5	CASLRGDEQYF	TGTGCCAGCCTTCGGGGAGACGAGCAGTACTTC
TRBD2	TRBJ2-1	NA	TRBV5-1	CASSTGLAGLWDEQFF	TGCGCCAGCAGCACCGGACTAGCGGGCTTGTGGGATGAGCAGTTCTTC
NA	TRBJ2-2	NA	TRBV5-1	CASYQGGDTGELFF	TGCGCCAGCTATCAGGGAGGAGACACCGGGGAGCTGTTTTTT